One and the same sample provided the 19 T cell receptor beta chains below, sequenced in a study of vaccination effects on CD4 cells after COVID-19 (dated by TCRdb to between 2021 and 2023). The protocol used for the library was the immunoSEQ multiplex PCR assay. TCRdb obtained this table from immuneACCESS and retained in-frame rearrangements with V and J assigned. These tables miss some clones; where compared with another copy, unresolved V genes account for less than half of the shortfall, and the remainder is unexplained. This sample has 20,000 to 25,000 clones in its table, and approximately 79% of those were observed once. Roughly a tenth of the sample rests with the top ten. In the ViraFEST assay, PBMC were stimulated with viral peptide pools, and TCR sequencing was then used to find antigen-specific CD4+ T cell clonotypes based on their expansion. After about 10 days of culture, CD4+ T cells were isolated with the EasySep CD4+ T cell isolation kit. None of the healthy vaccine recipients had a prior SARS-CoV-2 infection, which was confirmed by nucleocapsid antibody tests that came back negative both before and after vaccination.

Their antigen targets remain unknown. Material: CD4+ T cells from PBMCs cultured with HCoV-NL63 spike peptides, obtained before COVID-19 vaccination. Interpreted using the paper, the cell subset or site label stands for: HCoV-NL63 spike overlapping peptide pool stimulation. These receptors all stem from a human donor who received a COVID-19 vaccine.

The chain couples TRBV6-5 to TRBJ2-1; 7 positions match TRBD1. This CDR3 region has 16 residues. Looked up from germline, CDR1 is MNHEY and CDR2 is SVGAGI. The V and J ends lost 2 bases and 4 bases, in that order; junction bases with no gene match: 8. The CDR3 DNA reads TGTGCCAGCAGTTACGGGGTTGGGACAGAATACAATGAGCAGTTCTTC. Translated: CASSYGVGTEYNEQFF.

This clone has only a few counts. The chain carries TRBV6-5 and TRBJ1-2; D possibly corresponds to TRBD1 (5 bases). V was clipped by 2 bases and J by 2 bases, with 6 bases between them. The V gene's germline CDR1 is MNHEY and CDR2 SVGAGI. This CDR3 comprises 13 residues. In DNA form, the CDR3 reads TGTGCCAGCAGTTACGACAGAAACTATGGCTACACCTTC. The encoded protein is CASSYDRNYGYTF.

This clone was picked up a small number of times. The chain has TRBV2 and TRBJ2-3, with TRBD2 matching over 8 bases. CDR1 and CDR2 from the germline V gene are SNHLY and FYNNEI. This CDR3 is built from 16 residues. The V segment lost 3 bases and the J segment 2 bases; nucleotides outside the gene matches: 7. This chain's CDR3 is CASSEIAGGTTDTQYF. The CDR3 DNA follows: TGTGCCAGCAGTGAGATCGCGGGGGGTACCACAGATACGCAGTATTTT.

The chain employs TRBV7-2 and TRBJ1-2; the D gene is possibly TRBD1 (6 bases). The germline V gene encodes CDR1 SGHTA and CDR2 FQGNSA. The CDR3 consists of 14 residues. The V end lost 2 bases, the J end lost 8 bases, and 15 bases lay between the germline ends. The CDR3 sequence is CASSLYEGVHGYTF. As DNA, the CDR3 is TGTGCCAGCAGCTTATATGAGGGGGTCCACGGCTACACCTTC.

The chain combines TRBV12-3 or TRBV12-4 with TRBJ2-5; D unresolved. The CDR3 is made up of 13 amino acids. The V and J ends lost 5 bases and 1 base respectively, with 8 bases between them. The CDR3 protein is CASSQSIQETQYF. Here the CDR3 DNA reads TGTGCCAGCAGTCAGAGTATCCAAGAGACCCAGTACTTC.

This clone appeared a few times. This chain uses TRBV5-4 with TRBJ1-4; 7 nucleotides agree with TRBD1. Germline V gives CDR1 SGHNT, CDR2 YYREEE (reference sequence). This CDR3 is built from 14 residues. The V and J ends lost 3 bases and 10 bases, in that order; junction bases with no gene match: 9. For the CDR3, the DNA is TGTGCCAGCAGCTCCACAGGGGATAGCGGAAAACTGTTTTTT. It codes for CASSSTGDSGKLFF.

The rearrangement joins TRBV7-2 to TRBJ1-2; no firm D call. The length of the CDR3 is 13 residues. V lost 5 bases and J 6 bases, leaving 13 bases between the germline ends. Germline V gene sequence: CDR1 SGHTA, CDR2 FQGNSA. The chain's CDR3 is CASSILGGDGYTF. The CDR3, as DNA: TGTGCCAGCAGCATTCTAGGCGGGGATGGCTACACCTTC. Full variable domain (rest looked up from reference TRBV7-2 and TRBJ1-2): GAGVSQSPSNKVTEKGKDVELRCDPISGHTALYWYRQSLGQGLEFLIYFQGNSAPDKSGLPSDRFSAERTGGSVSTLTIQRTQQEDSAVYLCASSILGGDGYTFGSGTRLTVV.

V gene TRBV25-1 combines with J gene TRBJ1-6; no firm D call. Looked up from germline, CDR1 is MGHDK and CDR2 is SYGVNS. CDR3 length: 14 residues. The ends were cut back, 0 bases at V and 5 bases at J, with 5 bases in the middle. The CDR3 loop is CASSEYPHNSPLHF. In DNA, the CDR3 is TGTGCCAGCAGTGAATACCCCCATAATTCACCCCTCCACTTT.

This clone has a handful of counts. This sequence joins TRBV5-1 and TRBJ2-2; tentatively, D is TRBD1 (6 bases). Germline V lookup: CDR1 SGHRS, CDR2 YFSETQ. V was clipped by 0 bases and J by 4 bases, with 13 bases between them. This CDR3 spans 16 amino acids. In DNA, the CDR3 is TGCGCCAGCAGCTTGGAAAACAGGGTTCGCACCGGGGAGCTGTTTTTT. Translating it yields CASSLENRVRTGELFF.

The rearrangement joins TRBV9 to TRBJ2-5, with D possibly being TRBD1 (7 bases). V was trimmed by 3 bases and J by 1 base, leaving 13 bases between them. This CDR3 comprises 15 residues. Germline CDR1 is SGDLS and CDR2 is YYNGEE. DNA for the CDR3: TGTGCCAGCAGCGCGGGGGACAGTCTCCAAGAGACCCAGTACTTC. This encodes CASSAGDSLQETQYF.

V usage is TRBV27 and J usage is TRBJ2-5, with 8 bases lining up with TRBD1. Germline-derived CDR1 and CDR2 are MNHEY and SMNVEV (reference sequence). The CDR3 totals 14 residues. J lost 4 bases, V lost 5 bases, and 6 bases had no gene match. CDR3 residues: CASSGQGPRETQYF. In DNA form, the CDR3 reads TGTGCCAGCAGTGGACAGGGACCCCGAGAGACCCAGTACTTC.

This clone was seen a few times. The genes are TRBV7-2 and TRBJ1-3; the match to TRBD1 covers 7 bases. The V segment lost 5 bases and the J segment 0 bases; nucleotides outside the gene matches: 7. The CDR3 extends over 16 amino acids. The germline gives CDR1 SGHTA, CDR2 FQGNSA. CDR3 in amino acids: CASSTWTGHSGNTIYF. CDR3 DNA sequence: TGTGCCAGCAGCACCTGGACAGGACACTCTGGAAACACCATATATTTT.

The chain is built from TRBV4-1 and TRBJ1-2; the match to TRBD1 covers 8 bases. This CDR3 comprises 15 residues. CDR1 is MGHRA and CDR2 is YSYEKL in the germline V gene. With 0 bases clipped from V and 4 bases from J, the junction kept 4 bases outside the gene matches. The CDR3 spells CASSQEGQGGYGYTF. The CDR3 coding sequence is TGCGCCAGCAGCCAAGAAGGACAGGGTGGCTATGGCTACACCTTC.

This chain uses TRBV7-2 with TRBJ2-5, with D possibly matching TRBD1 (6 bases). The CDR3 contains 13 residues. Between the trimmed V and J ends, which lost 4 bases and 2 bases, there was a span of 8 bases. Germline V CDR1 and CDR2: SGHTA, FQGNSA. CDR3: CASSSDRQETQYF. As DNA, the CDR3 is TGTGCCAGCAGCTCTGACAGGCAAGAGACCCAGTACTTC.

CDR3 sequence reads: CASRMTGGSTDTQYF. The CDR3 DNA reads as TGTGCCAGCAGGATGACTGGCGGGAGCACAGATACGCAGTATTTT. This chain joins TRBV2 and TRBJ2-3; a weak D match, TRBD2 (5 bases). CDR1 is SNHLY, CDR2 FYNNEI, per germline. The CDR3 runs 15 residues. V was shortened by 6 bases and J by 0 bases, with 13 bases between the two germline ends.

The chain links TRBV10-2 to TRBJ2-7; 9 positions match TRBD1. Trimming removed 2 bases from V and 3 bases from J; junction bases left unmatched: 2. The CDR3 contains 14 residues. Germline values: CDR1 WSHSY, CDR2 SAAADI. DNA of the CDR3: TGCGCCAGCAGTGAGGGGGGACAGGGCTACGAGCAGTACTTC. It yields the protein CASSEGGQGYEQYF.

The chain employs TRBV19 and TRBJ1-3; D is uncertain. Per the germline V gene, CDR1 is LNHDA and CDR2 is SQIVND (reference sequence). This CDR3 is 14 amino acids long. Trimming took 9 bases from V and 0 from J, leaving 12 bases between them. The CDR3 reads CASITTYSGNTIYF. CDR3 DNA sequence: TGTGCCAGCATAACGACCTACTCTGGAAACACCATATATTTT.

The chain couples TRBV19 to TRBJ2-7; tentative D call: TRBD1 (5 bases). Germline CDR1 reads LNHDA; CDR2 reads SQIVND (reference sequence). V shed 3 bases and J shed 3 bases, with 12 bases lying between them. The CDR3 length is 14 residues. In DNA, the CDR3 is TGTGCCAGTAGTATCGCTGGGGCGATCTACGAGCAGTACTTC. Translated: CASSIAGAIYEQYF.

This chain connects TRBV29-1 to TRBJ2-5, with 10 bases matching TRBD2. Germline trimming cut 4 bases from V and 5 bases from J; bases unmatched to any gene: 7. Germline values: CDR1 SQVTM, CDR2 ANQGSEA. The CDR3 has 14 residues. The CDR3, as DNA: TGCAGCGTTGCACAAAATAGCGGGGGGGAGACCCAGTACTTC. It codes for CSVAQNSGGETQYF.